This record looks at one T cell receptor beta chain sequence and its context. The data were taken from a study of blood T cell repertoires in COVID-19. Study information: Collection of acute and convalescent COVID-19 samples took place in the United States, Italy and Spain. Sources were T cells, B-cell-depleted T cells, or PBMCs; the material itself was cDNA or gDNA.

The ends lost 0 bases at V and 5 bases at J; junction bases unmatched: 7. This CDR3 comprises 16 residues. The germline CDR1 and CDR2 sequences are SGHDN and FVKESK. Source study methods: Amplification of reference gene primers provided the estimated nucleated cell counts. Clones were sequenced by immunoSEQ multiplex PCR, and TCRdb holds only the in-frame ones, with some missing. The V and J calls and clone size are taken from that table; D and trimming were inferred from the DNA. The sample includes under 150,000 clones, about 86% of them seen just once. The chain combines TRBV14 with TRBJ2-5; TRBD1 matches at 9 bases. The TCR originated in a woman in her forties or fifties who had recovered from COVID-19. Material for sequencing was peripheral blood. DNA for the CDR3: TGTGCCAGCAGCCAAGATTTGGGACAGGGAGACGAGACCCAGTACTTC. Translated, it gives CASSQDLGQGDETQYF. Drawing the rest from reference TRBV14 and TRBJ2-5, the complete variable domain is EAGVTQFPSHSVIEKGQTVTLRCDPISGHDNLYWYRRVMGKEIKFLLHFVKESKQDESGMPNNRFLAERTGGTYSTLKVQPAELEDSGVYFCASSQDLGQGDETQYFGPGTRLLVL.